These 8 T cell receptor beta chains came from one sample sequenced in a study of T cell responses to AZD1222 COVID-19 vaccine. Only in-frame clones appear in the TCRdb table, and some are missing; sequencing was by immunoSEQ multiplex PCR. Of about 150,000 clones in the sample, roughly nine tenths were seen once. This specimen consisted of peripheral blood, obtained on day 0 of AZD1222 vaccination. The receptor set was obtained from an adult in good health.

This clone was seen a few times. The chain is built from TRBV11-2 and TRBJ1-2; D unresolved. The germline gives CDR1 SGHAT, CDR2 FQNNGV. V dropped 6 bases and J dropped 3 bases, with 11 bases sitting between them. This CDR3 has 13 amino acids. The CDR3 DNA reads TGTGCCAGCAGACGCCCCGGGGACTATGGCTACACCTTC. Amino acids: CASRRPGDYGYTF. Supplemented by reference TRBV11-2 and TRBJ1-2, the full variable domain reads EAGVAQSPRYKIIEKRQSVAFWCNPISGHATLYWYQQILGQGPKLLIQFQNNGVVDDSQLPKDRFSAERLKGVDSTLKIQPAKLEDSAVYLCASRRPGDYGYTFGSGTRLTVV.

This chain uses TRBV6-2 or TRBV6-3 with TRBJ2-7, with a tentative D call TRBD1 (6 bases). Germline CDR1 is MNHEY and CDR2 is SVGEGT. The ends were cut back, 0 bases at V and 6 bases at J, with 18 bases in the middle. CDR3 length: 16 residues. For the CDR3, the DNA is TGTGCCAGCAGTTACTCGATTGCACAGGGCCCCGGCGAGCAGTACTTC. Its protein product is CASSYSIAQGPGEQYF.

This chain links TRBV15 with TRBJ2-7; TRBD1 aligns across 7 bases. The germline CDR1 and CDR2 sequences are LNHNV and YYDKDF (reference sequence). The junction had 8 bases not matched to a gene; V was cut back by 5 bases and J by 1 base. This CDR3 is 15 amino acids long. The DNA for the CDR3 is TGTGCCACCAGCCTCCGCCGGGACAGTTCCTACGAGCAGTACTTC. Its translation: CATSLRRDSSYEQYF.

The chain carries TRBV19 and TRBJ1-2; D possibly corresponds to TRBD1 (6 bases). The CDR3 contains 16 residues. The germline V gene has CDR1 LNHDA and CDR2 SQIVND (reference sequence). The V end lost 2 bases, the J end lost 1 base, and 14 bases lay between the germline ends. CDR3 bases: TGTGCCAGTAGTATAAATTACAGGGTAGTTAACTATGGCTACACCTTC. Its translation is CASSINYRVVNYGYTF.

In nucleotides, the CDR3 is TGTGCCAGCAGTCCAGGACAGGGTCATCAGCCCCAGCATTTT. It specifies CASSPGQGHQPQHF. This chain links TRBV6-5 with TRBJ1-5; 8 nucleotides match TRBD1. Germline CDR1 and CDR2: MNHEY and SVGAGI. CDR3 length: 14 residues. Trimming cost V 5 bases and J 5 bases; bases outside gene matches: 5.

This sequence joins TRBV12-3 or TRBV12-4 and TRBJ1-2; D is undetermined. The CDR3 has 12 amino acids. The V end lost 2 bases, the J end lost 8 bases, and 9 bases lay between the germline ends. The CDR3 nucleotides are TGTGCCAGCAGTTTAAGCGTTTTGGGCTACACCTTC. This translates into CASSLSVLGYTF.

This rearrangement joins TRBV4-1 to TRBJ2-2; 9 nucleotides match TRBD1. Germline-derived CDR1 and CDR2 are MGHRA and YSYEKL. The CDR3 length is 16 residues. With 4 bases clipped from V and 6 bases from J, the junction kept 9 bases outside the gene matches. CDR3 sequence (DNA): TGCGCCAGCAGCCGAGGATACAGGACAGGGGCCGGGGAGCTGTTTTTT. This sequence encodes CASSRGYRTGAGELFF.

The chain carries TRBV19 and TRBJ1-5; D gene uncertain. Germline CDR1 reads LNHDA; CDR2 reads SQIVND (reference sequence). The CDR3 covers 14 residues. The ends were cut back, 7 bases at V and 0 bases at J, with 10 bases in the middle. CDR3 protein: CASIGGPSNQPQHF. In DNA form, the CDR3 reads TGTGCCAGTATTGGAGGGCCTAGCAATCAGCCCCAGCATTTT.